This T cell receptor beta chain was documented in a study of cytomegalovirus exposure and HLA in healthy donors. Study at large: From roughly 180 million T cells, an earlier analysis saw 100 million to 140 million unique TCR beta sequences. Within an early data release were about 85 million unique TCRs drawn from HLA-typed donors. Study-wide results and caveats: It was reported that the classifier diagnosed cytomegalovirus status with high specificity and sensitivity in both the original and validation cohorts.

The PCR ran on 60 Vbeta and 13 Jbeta primers. As originally analysed: An analysis performed later counted 74 million or so unique TCR beta chains (approximately 10 million of them shared). Measured with immunoSEQ multiplex PCR; TCRdb has only the in-frame clones, and not every one. V, J and clone size were drawn from that table, and D and trimming were deduced from the DNA. The sample includes fewer than 200,000 clones, approximately 77% of them seen just once. Notes on this clone: Its antigen is currently unknown.

Germline V gene data show CDR1 as LGHNA and CDR2 as YNFKEQ. V shed 4 bases, J shed 1 base, and the junction held 2 bases outside the gene matches. The CDR3 has 14 residues. The TCR originated in a male donor in good health and CMV-seropositive. The V call is TRBV4-2, the J call TRBJ2-3, with 7 bases that match TRBD2. Sequencing was done on a sample of PBMCs. The CDR3, as DNA: TGTGCCAGCAGCCCTGCGGGGGGCACAGATACGCAGTATTTT. Translation: CASSPAGGTDTQYF.